Reported below is one T cell receptor beta chain. The sample comes from a study of blood T cell repertoires in COVID-19. Study context: COVID-19 samples from acute and convalescent phases originated in the United States, Italy and Spain. In each case, the material was cDNA or gDNA derived from T cells, B-cell-depleted T cells, or PBMCs.

Per the original data handling: Using reference gene primer amplification, nucleated cell counts were estimated. Some clones are missing from TCRdb's copy, which holds only in-frame ones; the method was immunoSEQ multiplex PCR. The V and J calls and clone size were taken over from that table, and D and trimming were inferred from the DNA. The sample has about 80,000 clones; more than 70% are singletons. The source is a woman over 75 with acute or convalescent COVID-19. The sample taken for sequencing was peripheral blood.

Written as DNA, the CDR3 is TGCGCCAGCAGCTTGGACAGGGTCAATGAGCAGTTCTTC. Translation: CASSLDRVNEQFF. The rearrangement links TRBV5-1 to TRBJ2-1; D perhaps matches TRBD1 (6 bases). V lost 0 bases to trimming and J lost 6 bases, with 7 bases between them. This CDR3 is 13 amino acids long. Germline lookup yields CDR1 SGHRS and CDR2 YFSETQ.